This record looks at one T cell receptor (beta chain) sequence and its context. Its antigen is unidentified. In the sorted-subset replicate PCRs, 200 ng DNA, around 30,000 T cell genomes, was used. This table comes from immunoSEQ multiplex PCR, and its TCRdb copy is limited to in-frame clones, with some not included. The table includes about 2.4 million clones, about 92% detected once. CDR3 length: 20 residues. V lost 0 bases, J lost 3 bases, and 12 bases stayed unmatched. CDR1 MNHEY and CDR2 SMNVEV come from the germline V gene (reference sequence). The data are from a study of shared clonotypes between healthy human individuals. Study results and caveats: Some naive CD4 clonotypes, about 5.5%, turned up in common across several donors. It was anticipated that sequencing depth would influence how many clonotypes donors shared.

CD45RA-negative memory and CD45RA+ naive subsets were split from the CD4+ cells. This chain uses TRBV27 with TRBJ1-5, with TRBD1 matching 12 bases. The receptor was isolated from a man aged 18 to 29 in good health. The sequencing input was naive CD4+ T cells sorted from blood. Indicated subset: CD45RA+ positively selected. Here the CDR3 reads CASSLSIRDRGRGTNQPQHF. The CDR3 nucleotides are TGTGCCAGCAGTTTATCTATTCGGGACAGGGGGCGCGGGACCAATCAGCCCCAGCATTTT.